The 30 T cell receptor beta chains presented below share a single source sample, sequenced in a study of shared clonotypes between healthy human individuals (TCRdb year 2020). Preparation of the library involved the immunoSEQ multiplex PCR assay. In its TCRdb copy, this immuneACCESS table keeps in-frame sequences only and misses some clones. Where compared with another copy, unresolved V genes explain less than half of these, and the others have no known cause. This sample is represented by hundreds of thousands of clones; roughly 96% of them were singletons. Of the sample, about 0.12% falls within the top ten clones. CD8 naive samples were obtained by positive selection for CCR7 among CD45RO-negative cells, yielding a CD45RA+CCR7+ population from which TemRA cells were excluded. Input material: naive CD8+ T cells sorted from blood. The cell subset or site label of this sample denotes: CD45RA+CCR7+. Receptors originate from a woman aged 25 to 39 in good health.

This rearrangement joins TRBV2 to TRBJ2-7, with a tentative D call TRBD2 (6 bases). Between the trimmed V and J ends, which lost 10 bases and 0 bases, there was a span of 19 bases. CDR1 is SNHLY and CDR2 is FYNNEI in the germline V gene. The CDR3 length is 15 residues. Written as DNA, the CDR3 is TGTGCCACCTCCCGGGGGAGCGGAAACTCCTACGAGCAGTACTTC. This sequence encodes CATSRGSGNSYEQYF.

The chain combines TRBV27 with TRBJ1-5; perhaps TRBD1 as D (5 bases). The ends were cut back, 6 bases at V and 5 bases at J, with 17 bases in the middle. The CDR3 runs to 15 residues. CDR1 and CDR2 from the germline V gene are MNHEY and SMNVEV (reference sequence). The CDR3 region has the DNA TGTGCCAGCAGGCGTCTCGTGGGGGGGGATCAGCCCCAGCATTTT. This codes for CASRRLVGGDQPQHF.

This clone came up once. Other DNA sequences in this sample translate to the same CDR3. V and J are TRBV27 and TRBJ1-1, with 10 bases aligning to TRBD1. Germline V gene data show CDR1 as MNHEY and CDR2 as SMNVEV (reference sequence). The CDR3 has 14 residues. Losses at the gene ends were 4 bases for V and 1 base for J; bases not matched to a gene: 0. CDR3 sequence reads: CASSWTGGNTEAFF. In nucleotides, the CDR3 is TGTGCCAGCAGTTGGACAGGGGGGAACACTGAAGCTTTCTTT.

The rearrangement uses TRBV6-5 and TRBJ1-5; 7 nucleotides line up with TRBD1. Germline V CDR1 and CDR2: MNHEY, SVGAGI. Trimming at V came to 8 bases and at J to 2 bases, leaving 9 bases not matched to a gene. The CDR3 runs 15 residues. The CDR3 nucleotides read TGTGCCAGCGGCACCCCTGGACAGGGCAATCAGCCCCAGCATTTT. It codes for CASGTPGQGNQPQHF.

This chain connects TRBV5-1 to TRBJ2-5; unclear D gene. The CDR3 totals 13 residues. Trimming removed 3 bases at V and 5 bases at J, with 11 bases between. Per the germline V gene, CDR1 is SGHRS and CDR2 is YFSETQ. CDR3 protein: CASSWTDAETQYF. Here the CDR3 DNA reads TGCGCCAGCAGCTGGACGGACGCGGAGACCCAGTACTTC.

J is TRBJ2-1 and V is TRBV7-6; TRBD2 matches at 8 bases. After removal of 5 bases from V and 7 bases from J, the junction contained 13 bases not matched to a gene. The CDR3 is 16 amino acids. Germline CDR1 reads SGHVS; CDR2 reads FNYEAQ. CDR3 region: CASSAPGTRTSNEQFF. DNA of the CDR3: TGTGCCAGCAGCGCTCCCGGGACTAGAACTTCAAATGAGCAGTTCTTC.

The chain couples TRBV2 to TRBJ1-2, with TRBD1 matching 9 bases. This CDR3 has 15 residues. V lost 10 bases and J lost 3; bases outside the gene matches: 12. Germline CDR1 is SNHLY and CDR2 is FYNNEI. The CDR3 DNA is TGTGCCAACCCTACAGGGGGCGGGTTAGACTATGGCTACACCTTC. Translating gives CANPTGGGLDYGYTF.

The chain uses TRBV28 and TRBJ1-5, with 7 bases lining up with TRBD1. This CDR3 is 18 amino acids long. Per germline, CDR1 MDHEN and CDR2 SYDVKM. V dropped 2 bases and J dropped 4; count of bases not matched to a gene: 14. The DNA for the CDR3 is TGTGCCAGCAGTTTAGTGTTTTTTGGGGACAGCCAGAATCAGCCCCAGCATTTT. It yields the protein CASSLVFFGDSQNQPQHF. Looking up the rest from reference TRBV28 and TRBJ1-5 gives the full variable domain: DVKVTQSSRYLVKRTGEKVFLECVQDMDHENMFWYRQDPGLGLRLIYFSYDVKMKEKGDIPEGYSVSREKKERFSLILESASTNQTSMYLCASSLVFFGDSQNQPQHFGDGTRLSIL.

This chain links TRBV27 with TRBJ1-1; 7 bases map to TRBD1. The CDR3 is 15 residues long. CDR1 and CDR2 (germline): MNHEY, SMNVEV (reference sequence). Trimming cost V 5 bases and J 3 bases; bases outside gene matches: 9. This CDR3 is CASSPDRAGYTEAFF. CDR3 DNA: TGTGCCAGCAGTCCTGACAGGGCTGGGTACACTGAAGCTTTCTTT.

This clone was found once. The rearrangement uses TRBV7-9 and TRBJ2-1; 10 nucleotides align to TRBD1. V dropped 5 bases and J dropped 14; count of bases not matched to a gene: 12. The CDR3 sequence is 14 residues long. The V gene's germline CDR1 is SEHNR and CDR2 FQNEAQ (reference sequence). CDR3 in DNA: TGTGCCAGCAGCGATTGGACAGGGGGGGAGGTAGAGTTCTTC. It translates to CASSDWTGGEVEFF.

J is TRBJ1-5 and V is TRBV29-1; no clear D. CDR3 length equals 17 residues. Trimming took 8 bases from V and 2 from J, leaving 25 bases between them. The germline CDR1 and CDR2 sequences are SQVTM and ANQGSEA. CDR3 protein: CSSRRRKDEGRNQPQHF. CDR3 bases: TGCAGCTCCCGGAGGCGTAAAGACGAGGGCCGCAATCAGCCCCAGCATTTT.

This chain joins TRBV18 and TRBJ2-3; the match to TRBD2 covers 11 bases. Germline V gene sequence: CDR1 KGHSH, CDR2 LQKENI. The V segment lost 0 bases and the J segment 0 bases; nucleotides outside the gene matches: 5. There are 18 residues in the CDR3. The CDR3 reads CASSPPWGLAASTDTQYF. The CDR3 nucleotides are TGTGCCAGCTCACCACCGTGGGGACTAGCGGCAAGCACAGATACGCAGTATTTT.

The genes are TRBV5-5 and TRBJ2-2; D is perhaps TRBD1 or TRBD2 (5 bases each). The CDR3 totals 13 residues. Per germline, CDR1 SGHKS and CDR2 YYEKEE (reference sequence). Between the trimmed V and J ends, which lost 0 bases and 6 bases, there was a span of 6 bases. CDR3 protein: CASSLGDPGELFF. The CDR3 DNA reads as TGTGCCAGCAGCTTGGGGGACCCCGGGGAGCTGTTTTTT.

The chain couples TRBV27 to TRBJ1-1, with 9 bases lining up with TRBD1. CDR1 is MNHEY and CDR2 is SMNVEV in the germline V gene (reference sequence). The V and J ends lost 7 bases and 6 bases, in that order; junction bases with no gene match: 15. The CDR3 extends over 16 amino acids. CDR3 in amino acids: CASISPRGTGSPEAFF. DNA of the CDR3: TGTGCCAGCATCTCACCAAGAGGGACAGGGTCCCCTGAAGCTTTCTTT.

This clone was recorded once. Distinct nucleotide sequences in the sample also encode this CDR3. The rearrangement uses TRBV28 and TRBJ2-5; 7 nucleotides align to TRBD2. This CDR3 has 13 residues. Germline assignment: CDR1 MDHEN and CDR2 SYDVKM. After removal of 3 bases from V and 4 bases from J, the junction contained 2 bases not matched to a gene. In DNA form, the CDR3 reads TGTGCCAGCAGTTTTCCTAGCGGAGAGACCCAGTACTTC. Translation gives CASSFPSGETQYF.

With respect to this clone: A read error may account for a junction end that differs from germline. J is TRBJ2-1 and V is TRBV5-4, with D possibly TRBD2 on 6 matching bases. This CDR3 region has 17 residues. Germline V gives CDR1 SGHNT, CDR2 YYREEE (reference sequence). CDR3 nucleotides: TGTGCCAGTAGCTTCGAGGGTCTAGCGCAATCCTACAATGAGCAGTTCTTC. Residues: CASSFEGLAQSYNEQFF. The variable domain in full, with the rest retrieved from reference TRBV5-4 and TRBJ2-1, is ETGVTQSPTHLIKTRGQQVTLRCSSQSGHNTVSWYQQALGQGPQFIFQYYREEENGRGNFPPRFSGLQFPNYSSELNVNALELDDSALYLCASSFEGLAQSYNEQFFGPGTRLTVL.

This sequence joins TRBV7-3 and TRBJ1-3; D is uncertain. CDR3 length: 15 amino acids. CDR1 and CDR2 (germline): SGHTA, FQGTGA. The V gene lost 1 base and the J gene lost 1 base, with 8 bases spanning the gap. In DNA, the CDR3 is TGTGCCAGCAGCTTAAGTTCAGCTTCTGGAAACACCATATATTTT. It yields the protein CASSLSSASGNTIYF.

This chain uses TRBV7-8 with TRBJ2-5; 12 nucleotides agree with TRBD2. The germline V gene has CDR1 SGHVS and CDR2 FQNEAQ. The CDR3 spans 16 residues. Germline trimming cut 5 bases from V and 4 bases from J; bases unmatched to any gene: 8. CDR3 coding DNA: TGTGCCAGCAGCCCTAGACTAGCGGGAGTGGTAGAGACCCAGTACTTC. It codes for CASSPRLAGVVETQYF.

This chain connects TRBV27 to TRBJ2-3, with D maybe TRBD1 (7 bases). Germline values: CDR1 MNHEY, CDR2 SMNVEV (reference sequence). This CDR3 spans 15 amino acids. Trimming took 3 bases from V and 4 from J, leaving 14 bases between them. The CDR3 DNA sequence: TGTGCCAGCAGTTTGGGCAGCAGGGGGGCAGATACGCAGTATTTT. Protein sequence: CASSLGSRGADTQYF.

This clone showed up just once. V is TRBV2 and J is TRBJ2-3, with TRBD2 matching over 8 bases. This CDR3 has 14 residues. V shed 5 bases and J 0 bases; nucleotides not matched to a gene: 1. CDR1 is SNHLY, CDR2 FYNNEI, per germline. CDR3 in DNA: TGTGCCAGCAGTCCTAGCGGGAGCACAGATACGCAGTATTTT. Translation: CASSPSGSTDTQYF.

As concerns this clone: The sample has other DNA sequences that encode this CDR3 too. The chain employs TRBV13 and TRBJ2-7; TRBD1 is a possible D gene (6 bases). V lost 5 bases and J 2 bases, leaving 10 bases between the germline ends. Germline V CDR1 and CDR2: PRHDT, FYEKMQ (reference sequence). This CDR3 region has 13 residues. CDR3 sequence reads: CASSIDRTYEQYF. CDR3 bases: TGTGCCAGCAGCATAGACAGGACCTACGAGCAGTACTTC.

The DNA for the CDR3 is TGTGCCAGTCTAGTGAGGGCCGGGGAGCTGTTTTTT. Translated, it gives CASLVRAGELFF. The gene calls are TRBV27 and TRBJ2-2; possibly TRBD2 for D (5 bases). This CDR3 is 12 amino acids long. The germline gives CDR1 MNHEY, CDR2 SMNVEV (reference sequence). The ends were cut back, 9 bases at V and 6 bases at J, with 11 bases in the middle.

The chain combines TRBV7-8 with TRBJ2-7, with D possibly matching TRBD2 (5 bases). The V end was cut by 5 bases, the J end by 4 bases, with 18 bases between. The CDR3 is 15 amino acids. The germline V gene has CDR1 SGHVS and CDR2 FQNEAQ. CDR3 amino acids: CASSPSSRAWYEQYF. DNA for the CDR3: TGTGCCAGCAGCCCTAGCAGTCGGGCCTGGTACGAGCAGTACTTC.

The chain joins TRBV7-2 to TRBJ2-5, with 9 bases matching TRBD1. Germline CDR1 and CDR2: SGHTA and FQGNSA. Trimming cost V 4 bases and J 0 bases; bases outside gene matches: 3. This CDR3 comprises 15 residues. This CDR3 is CASSSRQGDQETQYF. The CDR3 DNA follows: TGTGCCAGCAGCTCCAGACAGGGGGACCAAGAGACCCAGTACTTC. Variable domain in full (rest from reference TRBV7-2 and TRBJ2-5): GAGVSQSPSNKVTEKGKDVELRCDPISGHTALYWYRQSLGQGLEFLIYFQGNSAPDKSGLPSDRFSAERTGGSVSTLTIQRTQQEDSAVYLCASSSRQGDQETQYFGPGTRLLVL.

V gene TRBV2 combines with J gene TRBJ1-1, with unresolved D. CDR1 and CDR2 (germline): SNHLY, FYNNEI. Trimming took off 3 bases at V and 0 bases at J, with 11 bases between the two ends. The CDR3 runs 15 residues. CDR3 coding DNA: TGTGCCAGCAGTGAGGGTTTGAGCGTGAACACTGAAGCTTTCTTT. Translation gives CASSEGLSVNTEAFF.

V gene TRBV5-1 combines with J gene TRBJ1-1, with TRBD1 matching over 9 bases. With 6 bases clipped from V and 5 bases from J, the junction kept 8 bases outside the gene matches. CDR3 length equals 14 residues. The germline gives CDR1 SGHRS, CDR2 YFSETQ. CDR3 region: CASKLGQGNTEAFF. In nucleotides, the CDR3 is TGCGCCAGCAAGTTGGGACAGGGAAATACTGAAGCTTTCTTT.

The chain joins TRBV25-1 to TRBJ2-6; D may be TRBD2 (5 bases). Trimming cost V 1 base and J 1 base, with 14 bases left between them. Germline CDR1 MGHDK, CDR2 SYGVNS. The CDR3 totals 18 residues. DNA for the CDR3: TGTGCCAGCAGTGAATTTGGCAGACTATCGTCTGGGGCCAACGTCCTGACTTTC. It translates to CASSEFGRLSSGANVLTF.

The V and J genes are TRBV7-9 and TRBJ1-2; tentatively, D is TRBD1 (5 bases). Trimming pared 4 bases from V and 6 bases from J, leaving 12 bases between. Germline V CDR1 and CDR2: SEHNR, FQNEAQ (reference sequence). The CDR3 runs to 13 residues. CDR3 nucleotides: TGTGCCAGCAGCTCCTCCGGGACGGATGGCTACACCTTC. Translation: CASSSSGTDGYTF. The full variable domain, with the rest looked up from reference TRBV7-9 and TRBJ1-2, is DTGVSQNPRHKITKRGQNVTFRCDPISEHNRLYWYRQTLGQGPEFLTYFQNEAQLEKSRLLSDRFSAERPKGSFSTLEIQRTEQGDSAMYLCASSSSGTDGYTFGSGTRLTVV.

This chain uses TRBV28 with TRBJ2-2, with 8 nucleotides matching TRBD1. J lost 3 bases, V lost 3 bases, and 12 bases had no gene match. The CDR3 sequence is 18 residues long. Germline V gene lookup returns CDR1 MDHEN and CDR2 SYDVKM. The CDR3 coding sequence is TGTGCCAGCAGTTTCCCCTCCGGGGGACAGGTATACACCGGGGAGCTGTTTTTT. This translates into CASSFPSGGQVYTGELFF.

The rearrangement links TRBV5-1 to TRBJ2-5; D is undetermined. The CDR3 is 14 residues long. V shed 4 bases and J shed 0 bases, with 10 bases lying between them. The V gene's germline CDR1 is SGHRS and CDR2 YFSETQ. The CDR3 loop reads CASSKDLYQETQYF. CDR3 in DNA: TGCGCCAGCAGCAAGGACCTGTACCAAGAGACCCAGTACTTC. Variable domain in full (rest from reference TRBV5-1 and TRBJ2-5): KAGVTQTPRYLIKTRGQQVTLSCSPISGHRSVSWYQQTPGQGLQFLFEYFSETQRNKGNFPGRFSGRQFSNSRSEMNVSTLELGDSALYLCASSKDLYQETQYFGPGTRLLVL.